One sample yielded the 2 T cell receptor beta chains listed below, sequenced in a study of blood T cell repertoires in COVID-19. Data came from immunoSEQ multiplex PCR; TCRdb stores just in-frame clones and leaves some out. The data contain about 260,000 clones, roughly 83% of them singletons. The sample taken for sequencing was PBMCs or T cells enriched from blood (not recorded which). The receptors derive from a woman aged 45-60 years who had recovered from COVID-19.

This chain connects TRBV11-2 to TRBJ1-1; D is unresolved. Germline V lookup: CDR1 SGHAT, CDR2 FQNNGV. The CDR3 is 12 amino acids. The V end was cut by 3 bases, the J end by 7 bases, with 9 bases between. The CDR3 here is CASSLLSLEAFF. The CDR3 nucleotides read TGTGCCAGCAGCTTGCTATCTCTTGAAGCTTTCTTT.

This clone was seen more than once but under ten times. The rearrangement joins TRBV9 to TRBJ1-6; D remains unclear. The CDR3 runs to 15 residues. Trimming cost V 0 bases and J 3 bases, with 7 bases left between them. CDR1 is SGDLS and CDR2 is YYNGEE in the germline V gene. The CDR3: CASSVDSYYNSPLHF. In DNA, the CDR3 is TGTGCCAGCAGCGTAGACAGTTACTATAATTCACCCCTCCACTTT.